This entry describes one T cell receptor beta chain. The sample is drawn from a study of blood T cell repertoires in COVID-19. CDR1 and CDR2 (germline): MGHRA, YSYEKL. The CDR3 has 17 amino acids. J was trimmed by 3 bases and V by 6 bases; bases with no gene match: 12. Data came from immunoSEQ multiplex PCR; TCRdb stores just in-frame clones and leaves some out. Here the sample spans fewer than 30,000 clones, around 92% being singletons. This receptor was taken from a woman aged 70-85 years with COVID-19, enrolled during active disease. The rearrangement links TRBV4-1 to TRBJ1-4, with TRBD1 matching over 8 bases. Sequenced: peripheral blood. CDR3 in amino acids: CASSQILRGLANEKLFF. The CDR3 DNA reads TGCGCCAGCAGTCAAATTCTCAGGGGGCTAGCTAATGAAAAACTGTTTTTT.